What follows describes a single T cell receptor (beta chain). This specimen comes from a study of blood T cell repertoires in COVID-19. Overall study: Samples came from the United States, Italy and Spain, spanning acute and convalescent COVID-19. Sample material is recorded as cDNA or gDNA derived from T cells, B-cell-depleted T cells, or PBMCs.

Germline CDR1 is SGHRS and CDR2 is YFSETQ. CDR3 length: 14 residues. The V and J ends lost 2 bases and 9 bases respectively, with 14 bases between them. Per the original data handling: Researchers report that nucleated cell counts were estimated from reference gene primer amplification. The repertoire was sequenced with immunoSEQ multiplex PCR; TCRdb's copy has only in-frame clones and lacks some. V and J calls and clone size follow that table, whereas D and trimming were derived from the DNA. Among tens of thousands of clones listed, about 92% were seen once. Material: peripheral blood. The receptor was derived from a human donor in a cohort sampled during active COVID-19. The chain combines TRBV5-1 with TRBJ1-4; D may be TRBD1 (6 bases). This chain's CDR3 is CASSLDTGFQKLFF. CDR3 nucleotides: TGCGCCAGCAGCTTAGATACAGGGTTTCAAAAACTGTTTTTT.